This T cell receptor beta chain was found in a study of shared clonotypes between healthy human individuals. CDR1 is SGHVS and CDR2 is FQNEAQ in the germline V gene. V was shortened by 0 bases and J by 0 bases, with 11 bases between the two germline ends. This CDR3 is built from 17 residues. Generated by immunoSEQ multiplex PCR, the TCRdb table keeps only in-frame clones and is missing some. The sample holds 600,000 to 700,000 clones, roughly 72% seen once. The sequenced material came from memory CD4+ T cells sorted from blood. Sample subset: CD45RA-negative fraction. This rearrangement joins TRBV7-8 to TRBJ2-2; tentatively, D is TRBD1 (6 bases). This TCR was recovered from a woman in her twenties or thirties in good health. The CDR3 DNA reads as TGTGCCAGCAGCTTAGCTTGGGACATGACGAACACCGGGGAGCTGTTTTTT. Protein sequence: CASSLAWDMTNTGELFF.